These 21 T cell receptor beta chains originate from one sample sequenced in a study of blood T cells in healthy people across ages. Sample-barcoded 5' priming and a J-beta primer mix drove a second PCR of 7 to 11 cycles. From the 5' RACE reads, TCRdb called clonotypes with MiXCR, one entry per CDR3 protein. This table has roughly 700,000 distinct CDR3 sequences, around 45% appearing once. The source material was blood. These receptors all stem from a woman aged 60-75 years in good health.

This clonotype was seen many times. This chain links TRBV9 with TRBJ2-1; 8 nucleotides line up with TRBD2. V lost 5 bases to trimming and J lost 0 bases; unmatched junction nucleotides: 4. The germline V gene encodes CDR1 SGDLS and CDR2 YYNGEE. This CDR3 contains 15 residues. The CDR3 DNA follows: TGTGCCAGCAGTGAACGGGAGGGCTCCTACAATGAGCAGTTCTTC. Its translation: CASSEREGSYNEQFF.

The chain links TRBV28 to TRBJ2-1; 10 bases are a match to TRBD2. With V trimmed by 6 bases and J by 3 bases, 5 bases remained unmatched. The CDR3 runs 15 residues. Germline V CDR1 and CDR2: MDHEN, SYDVKM. CDR3 region: CASSIAGGYYNEQFF. Written as DNA, the CDR3 is TGTGCCAGCAGCATAGCGGGGGGATACTACAATGAGCAGTTCTTC. Filled out from reference TRBV28 and TRBJ2-1, the complete variable domain reads DVKVTQSSRYLVKRTGEKVFLECVQDMDHENMFWYRQDPGLGLRLIYFSYDVKMKEKGDIPEGYSVSREKKERFSLILESASTNQTSMYLCASSIAGGYYNEQFFGPGTRLTVL.

The chain links TRBV10-3 to TRBJ2-4; TRBD2 agrees at 9 bases. Judging by the DNA end, TRBJ2-7 fits better; the J call may be wrong. CDR3 length: 13 amino acids. The germline V gene encodes CDR1 ENHRY and CDR2 SYGVKD. The CDR3 reads CANQREEGYEQYF. CDR3 DNA: TGTGCCAACCAGCGGGAGGAGGGCTACGAGCAGTACTTC.

This rearrangement joins TRBV7-3 to TRBJ1-2; 10 bases are a match to TRBD1. The CDR3 consists of 15 residues. Germline V gene sequence: CDR1 SGHTA, CDR2 FQGTGA. The junction had 4 bases not matched to a gene; V was cut back by 5 bases and J by 1 base. The CDR3 is CASSGTGEYNYGYTF. As DNA, the CDR3 is TGTGCCAGCAGCGGGACAGGGGAGTATAACTATGGCTACACCTTC.

A few counts support this clonotype. The chain joins TRBV12-3 or TRBV12-4 to TRBJ1-2; 8 bases line up with TRBD1. V was clipped by 6 bases and J by 2 bases; unmatched bases: 5. The CDR3 runs 14 residues. CDR3 DNA: TGTGCCAGCAGAAACACAGGGGGAAACTATGGCTACACCTTC. Translated, it gives CASRNTGGNYGYTF.

V is TRBV12-3 or TRBV12-4 and J is TRBJ2-7, with TRBD2 matching 10 bases. With 5 bases clipped from V and 7 bases from J, the junction kept 11 bases outside the gene matches. This CDR3 region has 15 residues. CDR3 sequence (DNA): TGTGCCAGCAGTCCCAGACTAGCGGGTATGGGGGAGCAGTACTTC. Encoded protein: CASSPRLAGMGEQYF.

V gene TRBV25-1 combines with J gene TRBJ2-5; 11 bases align to TRBD1. The CDR3 runs to 17 residues. Germline V CDR1 and CDR2: MGHDK, SYGVNS. V trimming: 0 bases; J trimming: 5 bases; junction bases outside the gene matches: 8. CDR3 residues: CASSEYLGTGGEETQYF. CDR3 DNA: TGTGCCAGCAGTGAATATTTGGGGACAGGGGGTGAGGAGACCCAGTACTTC.

The CDR3 coding sequence is TGTGCCAGCAAGCGAGGGAGCGGATACAATGAGCAGTTCTTC. Protein product: CASKRGSGYNEQFF. The V gene is TRBV6-5, the J gene TRBJ2-1; the D gene is possibly TRBD2 (5 bases). The germline V gene encodes CDR1 MNHEY and CDR2 SVGAGI. The CDR3 runs to 14 residues. Trimming removed 7 bases at V and 4 bases at J, with 14 bases between.

The sample holds a few counts of this clonotype. The rearrangement joins TRBV29-1 to TRBJ1-2; 7 bases match TRBD1. Germline trimming cut 6 bases from V and 4 bases from J; bases unmatched to any gene: 11. The CDR3 contains 14 residues. Germline CDR1 reads SQVTM; CDR2 reads ANQGSEA. CDR3 sequence: CSVETTGSAYGYTF. The CDR3 DNA follows: TGCAGCGTAGAAACGACAGGGTCGGCCTATGGCTACACCTTC.

The genes are TRBV15 and TRBJ1-5, with unresolved D. CDR3 size: 15 residues. Germline-derived CDR1 and CDR2 are LNHNV and YYDKDF (reference sequence). V was clipped by 0 bases and J by 2 bases, with 8 bases between them. CDR3 protein: CATSRDRPGNQPQHF. The CDR3 coding sequence is TGTGCCACCAGCAGAGATAGGCCAGGCAATCAGCCCCAGCATTTT.

This chain connects TRBV5-1 to TRBJ2-1; 8 positions agree with TRBD2. The junction had 9 bases not matched to a gene; V was cut back by 9 bases and J by 1 base. Germline assignment: CDR1 SGHRS and CDR2 YFSETQ. CDR3 length: 15 amino acids. This chain's CDR3 is CATRQIAGSYNEQFF. The DNA of the CDR3 is TGCGCCACCCGTCAAATAGCGGGGTCCTACAATGAGCAGTTCTTC.

The chain recombines TRBV5-1 with TRBJ1-2; D is ambiguous. The CDR3 is 14 amino acids. The germline V and J ends were trimmed by 0 bases and 5 bases, with 11 bases remaining between them. Per germline, CDR1 SGHRS and CDR2 YFSETQ. The CDR3 loop is CASSLVTETYGYTF. In DNA, the CDR3 is TGCGCCAGCAGCTTGGTCACAGAAACTTATGGCTACACCTTC.

The rearrangement uses TRBV7-2 and TRBJ1-2; D is perhaps TRBD1 (5 bases). Between the trimmed V and J ends, which lost 1 base and 5 bases, there was a span of 11 bases. The CDR3 contains 14 residues. CDR1 is SGHTA, CDR2 FQGNSA, per germline. CDR3 DNA: TGTGCCAGCAGCTTAGGGCGGGGGACGTATGGCTACACCTTC. Translation: CASSLGRGTYGYTF.

This clonotype was detected only a few times. The rearrangement uses TRBV28 and TRBJ2-7, with a weak D call TRBD2 (5 bases). Trimming left V 6 bases short and J 2 bases short, with 11 bases between. Germline CDR1 and CDR2: MDHEN and SYDVKM. The CDR3 spans 13 residues. The CDR3 DNA reads TGTGCCAGCAGCGACTATTCCACCTACGAGCAGTACTTC. Protein: CASSDYSTYEQYF.

A note on this clonotype: A single base separates this from a much larger clone, so it may be a read error. The rearrangement joins TRBV27 to TRBJ1-2; D is unclear. This CDR3 contains 13 residues. CDR1 is MNHEY, CDR2 SMNVEV, per germline (reference sequence). CDR3: CASSIDSNYDYTF. For the CDR3, the DNA is TGTGCCAGCAGTATCGACTCCAACTATGACTACACCTTC.

The chain uses TRBV5-1 and TRBJ1-5; D not resolved. Germline CDR1 SGHRS, CDR2 YFSETQ. The CDR3 covers 15 residues. V was shortened by 5 bases and J by 4 bases, with 16 bases between the two germline ends. The CDR3 DNA reads as TGCGCCAGCAGGCTCGGGCCCCTCGGGAATCAGCCCCAGCATTTT. It specifies CASRLGPLGNQPQHF.

This clonotype occurred a few times. In DNA form, the CDR3 reads TGTGCCACCAGCCCAACGAATTCTATTAGGGGGCGCGAGCAGTACTTC. Protein sequence: CATSPTNSIRGREQYF. This chain joins TRBV15 and TRBJ2-7, with TRBD1 matching 7 bases. J was trimmed by 6 bases and V by 5 bases; bases with no gene match: 16. This CDR3 contains 16 residues. Per the germline V gene, CDR1 is LNHNV and CDR2 is YYDKDF (reference sequence).

J is TRBJ1-2 and V is TRBV20-1; D remains ambiguous. Looked up from germline, CDR1 is DFQATT and CDR2 is SNEGSKA (reference sequence). The CDR3 spans 10 residues. This chain's CDR3 is CIAWGGDYTF. In DNA form, the CDR3 reads TGCATAGCCTGGGGTGGCGACTACACCTTC.

V usage is TRBV10-2 and J usage is TRBJ2-5; D not resolved. The tail of the sequence fits TRBJ2-7 better, so the J call may be wrong. CDR1 and CDR2 (germline): WSHSY, SAAADI. This CDR3 contains 11 residues. The CDR3 nucleotides are TGCGCCAGCGCGGACGTCAACGAGCAGTACTTC. Residues: CASADVNEQYF.

This rearrangement joins TRBV2 to TRBJ2-3; TRBD1 might be the D (5 bases). The CDR3 extends over 13 amino acids. Deletions cut 5 bases from V and 5 bases from J, with 11 bases between. The germline V gene encodes CDR1 SNHLY and CDR2 FYNNEI. CDR3 nucleotide sequence: TGTGCCAGCAGTCAAGAACAGGAAGATACGCAGTATTTT. Its translation: CASSQEQEDTQYF.

This clonotype appeared a few times. The chain has TRBV4-3 and TRBJ1-4; D is perhaps TRBD1 (6 bases). CDR3 size: 16 residues. The V and J ends lost 0 bases and 8 bases respectively, with 16 bases between them. Germline lookup yields CDR1 LGHNA and CDR2 YSLEER. The CDR3 DNA reads TGCGCCAGCAGCCAAGATTGGGGGCAGGGAGGGGAAAAACTGTTTTTT. Residues: CASSQDWGQGGEKLFF.